Below, one T cell receptor beta chain is given with its context. No antigen is known for it. These data are taken from a study of CXCR3-negative and CXCR3-positive naive CD8 T cells. General study points: Naive CXCR3-positive cells had TRB CDR3s more hydrophobic than those of CXCR3-negative naive cells.

TRB cDNA was prepared as libraries by UMI-labeled 5' RACE. For each CDR3 protein, TCRdb gives one entry from its re-call of the 5' RACE reads, without DNA. The repertoire shows 55,000 to 70,000 distinct CDR3 sequences; the top ten hold about 0.57%. Per the germline V gene, CDR1 is LGHNA and CDR2 is YNFKEQ. The CDR3 covers 17 residues. Naive cells were sorted as CD45RO-, CCR7+, CD27+ and CD95-. The chain uses TRBV4-2 and TRBJ2-1; TCRdb's D call of TRBD2 is untestable without DNA. The sample comprised naive CXCR3+ CD8+ T cells from blood. Subset meaning: CD45RO-CCR7+CD27+CD95- naive CD8+ T cells expressing CXCR3 (TNR3+). The sequence came from a human donor in good health. Some clones in this sample may be carry-over from other donors' samples. The CDR3 is CASSQDKLAGLYNEQFF.